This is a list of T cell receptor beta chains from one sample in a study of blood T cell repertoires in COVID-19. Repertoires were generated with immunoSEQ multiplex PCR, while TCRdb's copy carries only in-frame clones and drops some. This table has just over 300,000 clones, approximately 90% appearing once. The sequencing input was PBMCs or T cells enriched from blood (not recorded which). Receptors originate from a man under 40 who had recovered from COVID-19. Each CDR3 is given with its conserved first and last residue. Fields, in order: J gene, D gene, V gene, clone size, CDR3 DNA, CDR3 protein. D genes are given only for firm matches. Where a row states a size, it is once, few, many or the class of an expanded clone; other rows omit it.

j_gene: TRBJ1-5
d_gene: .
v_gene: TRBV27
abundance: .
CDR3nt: TGTGCCAGCAGCCTTGGGGGGTGGAGTTCCCCCCAGCATTTT
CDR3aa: CASSLGGWSSPQHF

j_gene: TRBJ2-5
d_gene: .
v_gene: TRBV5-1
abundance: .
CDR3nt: TGCGCCAGCAGCTTACAGTCAGCCTACCAAGAGACCCAGTACTTC
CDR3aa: CASSLQSAYQETQYF

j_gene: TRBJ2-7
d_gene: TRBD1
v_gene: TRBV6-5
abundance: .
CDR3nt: TGTGCCAGCAGTCGACAGGGGGCAAGGTACGAGCAGTACTTC
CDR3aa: CASSRQGARYEQYF

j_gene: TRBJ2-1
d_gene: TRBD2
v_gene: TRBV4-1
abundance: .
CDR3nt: TGCGCCAGCAGCCAAGATCGGACTAGCGGGACTTACAATGAGCAGTTCTTC
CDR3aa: CASSQDRTSGTYNEQFF

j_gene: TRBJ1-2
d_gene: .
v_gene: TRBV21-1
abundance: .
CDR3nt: TGTGCCCGTCGGGACAGGGGGCCCTATGGCTACACCTTC
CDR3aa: CARRDRGPYGYTF

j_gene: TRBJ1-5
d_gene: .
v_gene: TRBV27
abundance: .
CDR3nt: TGTGCCAGCGCCGCCGGGATAGGCAATCAGCCCCAGCATTTT
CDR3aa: CASAAGIGNQPQHF

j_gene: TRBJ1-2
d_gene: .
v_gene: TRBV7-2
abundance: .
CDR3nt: TGTGCCAGCACCGGGGGAGCGGGGGTGAAATATGGCTACACCTTC
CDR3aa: CASTGGAGVKYGYTF

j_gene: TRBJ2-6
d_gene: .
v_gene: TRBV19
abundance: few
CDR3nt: TGTGCCAGTACTAGGACAGATGTGACGGTTGGGGCCAACGTCCTGACTTTC
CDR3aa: CASTRTDVTVGANVLTF

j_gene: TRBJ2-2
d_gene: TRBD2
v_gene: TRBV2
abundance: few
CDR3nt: TGTGCCAGCAGTGAAACTGGCGGGAGAGGTACCGGGGAGCTGTTTTTT
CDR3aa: CASSETGGRGTGELFF

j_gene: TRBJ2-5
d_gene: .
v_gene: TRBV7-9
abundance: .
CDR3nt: TGTGCCAGCAGCTTAGGCGGACTCCAAGAGACCCAGTACTTC
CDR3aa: CASSLGGLQETQYF

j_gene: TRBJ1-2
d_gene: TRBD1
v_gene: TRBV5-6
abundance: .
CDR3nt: TGTGCCAGCAGCTGGGGACAGCTTAACTATGGCTACACCTTC
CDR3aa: CASSWGQLNYGYTF

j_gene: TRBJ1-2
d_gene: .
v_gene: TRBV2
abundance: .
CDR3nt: TGTGCCAGCAGTGCGGAGGGGATCTATGGCTACACCTTC
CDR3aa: CASSAEGIYGYTF

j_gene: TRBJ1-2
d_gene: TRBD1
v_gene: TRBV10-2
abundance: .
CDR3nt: TGCGCCAGCATCTCCGGGACAGTGGACGGAGGCTACACCTTC
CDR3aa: CASISGTVDGGYTF

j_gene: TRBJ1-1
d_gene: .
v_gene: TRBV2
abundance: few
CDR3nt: TGTGCCAGCAGCGCAACCCCTACAGGTGAAGCTTTCTTT
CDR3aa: CASSATPTGEAFF

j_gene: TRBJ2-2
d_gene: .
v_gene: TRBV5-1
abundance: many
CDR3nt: TGCGCCAGCAGCTTGTTCCTCGATGCAGGAAGTGTCACCGGGGAGCTGTTTTTT
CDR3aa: CASSLFLDAGSVTGELFF

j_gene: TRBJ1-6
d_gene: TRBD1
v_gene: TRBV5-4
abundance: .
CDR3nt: TGTGCCAGCAGCCAGGACAGGGGGCGCGGAGATAATTCACCCCTCCACTTT
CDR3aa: CASSQDRGRGDNSPLHF

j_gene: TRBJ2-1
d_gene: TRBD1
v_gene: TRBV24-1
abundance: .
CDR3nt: TGTGCCACCAAGGACAGGAAAGGAACGGGCAATGAGCAGTTCTTC
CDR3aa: CATKDRKGTGNEQFF

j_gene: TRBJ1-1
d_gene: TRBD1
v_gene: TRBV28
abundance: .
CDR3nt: TGTGCCAGCAGTTTATGGGGACAGGGGAACACTGAAGCTTTCTTT
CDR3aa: CASSLWGQGNTEAFF

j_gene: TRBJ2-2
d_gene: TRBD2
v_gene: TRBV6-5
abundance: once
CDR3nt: TGTGCCAGCAGTCTTATAGCGGGATCCACCGGGGAGCTGTTTTTT
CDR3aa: CASSLIAGSTGELFF

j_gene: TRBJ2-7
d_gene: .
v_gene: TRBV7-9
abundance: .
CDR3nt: TGTGCCAGCAGCGGGGGGACAGCTTCCTACGAGCAGTACTTC
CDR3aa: CASSGGTASYEQYF